The TCR beta chain described here comes from a study of human T cells and chemical hapten exposure. Study summary: Patients' scalps got diphenylcyclopropenone weekly throughout the approximately 25-week study. General study results and limits: The donor cohort had alopecia, so its immune response may not match that of healthy people. The study found expanded TCRs formed significantly more large CDR3 similarity clusters than controls. Sensitizing to DPC left TCRs with a frequency above 1 in 1000 unaltered.

The germline gives CDR1 SGHDT, CDR2 YYEEEE. The CDR3 is 15 amino acids. V was clipped by 0 bases and J by 3 bases, with 12 bases between them. Documented time point: patch test 2, 6 weeks after DPC sensitization. As for treatment: therapeutic diphenylcyclopropenone sensitization with weekly scalp DPC. TCRdb ran MiXCR on the RACE reads and lists one entry per CDR3 protein. Of tens of thousands of distinct CDR3 sequences listed, 8% to 9% are singletons. A note on this clonotype: Its target is not known.

The sample here was whole blood, taken in connection with sensitization to the hapten diphenylcyclopropenone (DPC). The sequence was collected from a woman aged 40 to 55 with alopecia areata. Some clones in this sample may be carry-over from other donors' samples. The gene calls are TRBV5-6 and TRBJ1-1; no clear D. The CDR3 coding sequence is TGTGCCAGCAGCTTGGGAGGCGGGGTATACACTGAAGCTTTCTTT. Protein sequence: CASSLGGGVYTEAFF.